This entry is about one T cell receptor delta chain. A much larger clone differs by one base, so this may be a read error. Flow sorting of PBMC yielded separate Vgamma9/Vdelta2+ and Vdelta2-negative gammadelta T cell populations for bulk repertoire analysis. The sample is drawn from a study of γδ T cells in repeated Plasmodium falciparum infection. TCRdb reanalysed the multiplex PCR reads with CATT. This table has 75,000 to 100,000 delta-chain clones, over 1.1% appearing once. The V end was cut by 9 bases, the J end by 0 bases, with 14 bases between. The CDR3 runs to 14 residues. Germline lookup yields CDR1 TSWWSYY and CDR2 QGS.

This TCR came from a pool of human donors (malaria-infected and uninfected, not separated). The V call is TRDV1, the J call TRDJ1; tentative D call: TRDD3 (5 bases). TCRdb offers no J gene call, so here the DNA was matched to germline to obtain one. The sample taken for sequencing was gamma-delta T cells from blood. CDR3 nucleotide sequence: TGTGCTCTCGGGAAAAGGGGGTACACCGATAAACTCATCTTT. Residues: CALGKRGYTDKLIF.